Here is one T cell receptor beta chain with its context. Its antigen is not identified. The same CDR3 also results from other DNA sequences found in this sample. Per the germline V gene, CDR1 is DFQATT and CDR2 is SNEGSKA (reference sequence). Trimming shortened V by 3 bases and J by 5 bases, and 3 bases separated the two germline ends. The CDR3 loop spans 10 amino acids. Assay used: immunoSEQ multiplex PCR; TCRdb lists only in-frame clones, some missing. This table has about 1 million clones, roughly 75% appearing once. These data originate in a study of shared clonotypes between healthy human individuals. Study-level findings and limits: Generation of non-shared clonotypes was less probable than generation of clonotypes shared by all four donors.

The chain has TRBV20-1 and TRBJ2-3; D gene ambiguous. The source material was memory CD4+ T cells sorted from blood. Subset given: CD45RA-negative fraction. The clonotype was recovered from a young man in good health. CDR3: CSASVDTQYF. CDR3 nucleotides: TGCAGTGCTAGTGTAGATACGCAGTATTTT.